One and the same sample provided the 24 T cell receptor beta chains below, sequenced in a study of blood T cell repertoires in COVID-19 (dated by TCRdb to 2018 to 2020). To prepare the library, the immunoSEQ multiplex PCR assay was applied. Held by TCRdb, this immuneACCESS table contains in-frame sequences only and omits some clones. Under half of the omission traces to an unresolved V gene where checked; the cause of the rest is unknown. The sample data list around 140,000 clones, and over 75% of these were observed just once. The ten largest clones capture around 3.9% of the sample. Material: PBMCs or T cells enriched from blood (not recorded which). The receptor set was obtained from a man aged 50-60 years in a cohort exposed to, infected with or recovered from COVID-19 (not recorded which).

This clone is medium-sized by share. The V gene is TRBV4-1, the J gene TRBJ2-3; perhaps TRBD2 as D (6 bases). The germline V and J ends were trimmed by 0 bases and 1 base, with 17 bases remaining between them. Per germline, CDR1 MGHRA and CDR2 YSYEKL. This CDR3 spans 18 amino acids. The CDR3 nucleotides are TGCGCCAGCAGCCAAGATGAAATCGGGGGAGGTCGCACAGATACGCAGTATTTT. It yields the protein CASSQDEIGGGRTDTQYF.

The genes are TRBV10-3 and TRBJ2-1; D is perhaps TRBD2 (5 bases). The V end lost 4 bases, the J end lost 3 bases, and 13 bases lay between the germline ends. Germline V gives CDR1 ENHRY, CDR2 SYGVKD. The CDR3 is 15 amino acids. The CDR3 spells CAISAGSRVYNEQFF. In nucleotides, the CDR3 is TGTGCCATCAGTGCGGGGTCAAGAGTCTACAATGAGCAGTTCTTC.

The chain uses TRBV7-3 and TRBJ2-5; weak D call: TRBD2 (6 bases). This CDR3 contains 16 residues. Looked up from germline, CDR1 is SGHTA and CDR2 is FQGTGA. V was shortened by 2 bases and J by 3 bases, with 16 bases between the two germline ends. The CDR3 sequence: CASSLWSSGLKETQYF. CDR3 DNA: TGTGCCAGCAGCTTATGGAGTAGCGGACTAAAAGAGACCCAGTACTTC.

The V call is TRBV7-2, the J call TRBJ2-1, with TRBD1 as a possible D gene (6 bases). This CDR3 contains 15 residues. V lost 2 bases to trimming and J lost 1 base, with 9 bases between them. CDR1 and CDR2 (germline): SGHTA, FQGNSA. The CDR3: CASSLNQGSYNEQFF. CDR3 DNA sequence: TGTGCCAGCAGCTTAAACCAGGGGTCCTACAATGAGCAGTTCTTC.

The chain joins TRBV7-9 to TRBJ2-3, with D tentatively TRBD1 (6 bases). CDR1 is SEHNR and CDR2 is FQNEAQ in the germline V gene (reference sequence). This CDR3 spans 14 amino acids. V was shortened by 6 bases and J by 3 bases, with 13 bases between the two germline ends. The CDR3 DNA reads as TGTGCCAGCAGACGGGACACCATAACAGATACGCAGTATTTT. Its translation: CASRRDTITDTQYF.

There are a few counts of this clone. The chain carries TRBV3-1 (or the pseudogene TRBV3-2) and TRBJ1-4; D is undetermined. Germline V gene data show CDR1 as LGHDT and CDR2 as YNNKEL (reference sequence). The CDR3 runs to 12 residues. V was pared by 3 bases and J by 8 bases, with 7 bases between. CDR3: CASSQGYEKLFF. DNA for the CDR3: TGTGCCAGCAGCCAGGGCTACGAAAAACTGTTTTTT.

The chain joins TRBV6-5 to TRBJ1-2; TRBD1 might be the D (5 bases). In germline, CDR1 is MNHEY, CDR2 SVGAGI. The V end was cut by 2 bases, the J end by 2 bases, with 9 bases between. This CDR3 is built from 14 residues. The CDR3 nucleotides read TGTGCCAGCAGTTACATGAAGGGGAACTATGGCTACACCTTC. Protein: CASSYMKGNYGYTF.

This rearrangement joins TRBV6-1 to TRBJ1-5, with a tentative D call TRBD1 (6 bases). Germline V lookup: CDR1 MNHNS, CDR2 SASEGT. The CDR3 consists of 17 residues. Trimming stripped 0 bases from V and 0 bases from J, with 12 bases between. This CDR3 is CASSEAGGAVSNQPQHF. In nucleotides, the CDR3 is TGTGCCAGCAGTGAAGCGGGGGGGGCAGTTAGCAATCAGCCCCAGCATTTT.

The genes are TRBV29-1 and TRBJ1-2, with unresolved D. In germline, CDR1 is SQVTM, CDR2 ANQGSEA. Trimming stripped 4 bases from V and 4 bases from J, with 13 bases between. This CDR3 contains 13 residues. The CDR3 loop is CSVGTREIYGYTF. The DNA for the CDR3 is TGCAGCGTTGGAACCCGGGAGATCTATGGCTACACCTTC. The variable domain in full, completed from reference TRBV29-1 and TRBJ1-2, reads SAVISQKPSRDICQRGTSLTIQCQVDSQVTMMFWYRQQPGQSLTLIATANQGSEATYESGFVIDKFPISRPNLTFSTLTVSNMSPEDSSIYLCSVGTREIYGYTFGSGTRLTVV.

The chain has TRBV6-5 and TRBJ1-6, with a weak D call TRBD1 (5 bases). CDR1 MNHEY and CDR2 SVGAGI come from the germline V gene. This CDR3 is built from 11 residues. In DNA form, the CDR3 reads TGTATCGGGGGTACGAATTCACCCCTCCACTTT. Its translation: CIGGTNSPLHF.

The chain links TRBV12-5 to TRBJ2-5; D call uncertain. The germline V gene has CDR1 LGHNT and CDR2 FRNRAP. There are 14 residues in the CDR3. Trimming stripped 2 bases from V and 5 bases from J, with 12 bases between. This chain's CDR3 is CASGLTLARETQYF. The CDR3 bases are TGTGCTAGTGGTTTGACCCTGGCGCGGGAGACCCAGTACTTC. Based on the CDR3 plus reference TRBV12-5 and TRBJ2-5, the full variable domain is DARVTQTPRHKVTEMGQEVTMRCQPILGHNTVFWYRQTMMQGLELLAYFRNRAPLDDSGMPKDRFSAEMPDATLATLKIQPSEPRDSAVYFCASGLTLARETQYFGPGTRLLVL.

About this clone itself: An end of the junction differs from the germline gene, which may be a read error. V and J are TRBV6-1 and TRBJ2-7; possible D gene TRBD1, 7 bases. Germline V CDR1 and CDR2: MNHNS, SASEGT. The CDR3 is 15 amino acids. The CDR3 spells CASSQAQGGSYEQYF. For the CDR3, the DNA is TGTGCCAGCAGTCAAGCCCAGGGGGGTTCCTACGAGCAGTACTTC.

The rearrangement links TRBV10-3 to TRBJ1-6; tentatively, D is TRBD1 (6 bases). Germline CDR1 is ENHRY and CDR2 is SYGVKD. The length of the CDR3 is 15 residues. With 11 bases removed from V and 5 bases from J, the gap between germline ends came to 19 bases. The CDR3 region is CASPPWGQHNSPLHF. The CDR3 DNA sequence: TGTGCCTCCCCGCCCTGGGGACAACATAATTCACCCCTCCACTTT.

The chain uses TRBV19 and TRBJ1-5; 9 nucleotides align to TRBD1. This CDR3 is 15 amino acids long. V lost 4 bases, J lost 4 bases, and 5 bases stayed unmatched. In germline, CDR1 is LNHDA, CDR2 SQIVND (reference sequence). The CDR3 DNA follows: TGTGCCAGTAGTAGGGGACAGGGAGGGAATCAGCCCCAGCATTTT. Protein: CASSRGQGGNQPQHF.

The CDR3 sequence is CASSPQTGMANEKLFF. DNA of the CDR3: TGCGCCAGCAGCCCGCAAACAGGGATGGCTAATGAAAAACTGTTTTTT. The chain links TRBV5-1 to TRBJ1-4; D may be TRBD1 (6 bases). This CDR3 is built from 16 residues. Germline CDR1 is SGHRS and CDR2 is YFSETQ. Trimming took off 4 bases at V and 3 bases at J, with 16 bases between the two ends.

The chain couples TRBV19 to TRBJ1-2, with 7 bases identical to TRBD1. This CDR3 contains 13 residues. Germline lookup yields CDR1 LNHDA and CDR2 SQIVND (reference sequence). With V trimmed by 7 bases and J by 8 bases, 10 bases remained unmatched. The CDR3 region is CASTLGTVRGYTF. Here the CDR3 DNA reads TGTGCCAGTACCCTGGGGACAGTTCGGGGCTACACCTTC.

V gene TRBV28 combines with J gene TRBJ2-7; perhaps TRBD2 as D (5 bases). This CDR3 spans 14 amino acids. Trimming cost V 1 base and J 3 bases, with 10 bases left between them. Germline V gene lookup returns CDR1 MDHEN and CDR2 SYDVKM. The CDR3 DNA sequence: TGTGCCAGCAGTTTATTGGGGAGCAACTACGAGCAGTACTTC. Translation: CASSLLGSNYEQYF.

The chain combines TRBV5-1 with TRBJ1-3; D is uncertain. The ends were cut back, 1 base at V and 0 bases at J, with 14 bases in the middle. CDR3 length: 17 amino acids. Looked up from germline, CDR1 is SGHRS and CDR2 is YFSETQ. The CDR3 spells CASSLNPGLGSGNTIYF. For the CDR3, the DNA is TGCGCCAGCAGCTTGAATCCGGGGTTAGGCTCTGGAAACACCATATATTTT.

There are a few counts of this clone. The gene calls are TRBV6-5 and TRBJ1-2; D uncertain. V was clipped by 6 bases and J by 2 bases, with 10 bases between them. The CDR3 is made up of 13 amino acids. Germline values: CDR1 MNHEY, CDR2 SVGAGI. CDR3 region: CASRRTGNYGYTF. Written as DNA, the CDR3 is TGTGCCAGCAGGAGGACGGGGAACTATGGCTACACCTTC.

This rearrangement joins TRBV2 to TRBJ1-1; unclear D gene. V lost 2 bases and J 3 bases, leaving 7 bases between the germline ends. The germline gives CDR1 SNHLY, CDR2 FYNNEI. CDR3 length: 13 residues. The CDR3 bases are TGTGCCAGCAGTGAACAAACACACACTGAAGCTTTCTTT. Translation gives CASSEQTHTEAFF.

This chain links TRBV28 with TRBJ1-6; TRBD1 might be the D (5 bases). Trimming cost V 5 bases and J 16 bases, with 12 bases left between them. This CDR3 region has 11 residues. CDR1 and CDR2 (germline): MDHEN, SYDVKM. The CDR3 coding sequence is TGTGCCAGCAGTGCCTTGAAGGGGCTCCACTTT. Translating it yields CASSALKGLHF.

CDR3 protein: CASSGQGGETQYF. Here the CDR3 DNA reads TGTGCCAGCAGCGGACAGGGCGGAGAGACCCAGTACTTC. The chain is built from TRBV7-2 and TRBJ2-5, with TRBD1 identical over 8 bases. The CDR3 length is 13 residues. Unmatched junction bases numbered 3, after V lost 5 bases and J lost 4 bases. The V gene's germline CDR1 is SGHTA and CDR2 FQGNSA.

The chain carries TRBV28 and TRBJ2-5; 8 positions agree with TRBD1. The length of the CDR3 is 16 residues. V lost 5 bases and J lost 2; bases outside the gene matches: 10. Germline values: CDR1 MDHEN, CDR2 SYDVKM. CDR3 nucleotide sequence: TGTGCCAGCAGTGACTTGGGACAGGCGGTTCAAGAGACCCAGTACTTC. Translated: CASSDLGQAVQETQYF.

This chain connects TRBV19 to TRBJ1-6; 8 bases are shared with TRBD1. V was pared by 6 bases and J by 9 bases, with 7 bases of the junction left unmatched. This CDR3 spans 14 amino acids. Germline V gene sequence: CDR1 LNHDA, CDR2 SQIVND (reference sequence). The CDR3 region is CASSNGQGRSPLHF. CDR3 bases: TGTGCCAGTAGCAACGGACAGGGACGTTCACCCCTCCACTTT.